The subject of this entry is one T cell receptor (beta chain). The CDR3 has 15 residues. Deletions cut 7 bases from V and 2 bases from J, with 18 bases between. The germline V gene has CDR1 SGHRS and CDR2 YFSETQ. Produced via immunoSEQ multiplex PCR; TCRdb's table is partial and in-frame only. The sample holds around 77,000 clones, 90% to 95% seen once. This entry belongs to a study of T cell changes during pregnancy in multiple sclerosis. Sequencing used peripheral blood, obtained in the third trimester of pregnancy. V gene TRBV5-1 combines with J gene TRBJ1-2, with a weak D call TRBD1 (6 bases). This TCR was recovered from a female donor in good health, enrolled as a control in a pregnancy study. This CDR3 reads CASFSAPQGNYGYTF. The DNA for the CDR3 is TGCGCCAGCTTTTCCGCCCCCCAGGGGAACTATGGCTACACCTTC.